This T cell receptor beta chain was sequenced in a study of Ad26.COV2.S vaccination and SARS-CoV-2 variants (dated by TCRdb to 2020 to 2023). About the full investigation: Vaccine-arm donors came from COV1001, a multicentre, randomized, double-blind, placebo-controlled phase I-IIa trial of Ad26.COV2.S in healthy adults. Ad26.COV2.S was administered intramuscularly at 5 x 10^10 or 1 x 10^11 viral particles, either as a single shot or as two shots given 56 days apart. Sequencing of the TCRbeta repertoire served to evaluate the specificity and breadth of SARS-CoV-2-reactive T cell receptors following Ad26.COV2.S vaccination. A total of 32 samples were included in the TCR-sequenced set, comprising about 20 Ad26.COV2.S vaccine recipients, 5 placebo recipients and 8 SARS-CoV-2 convalescent individuals. Trial participants were randomized into five groups of five, in which low-dose or high-dose Ad26.COV2.S was given once or twice, or placebo was given on both occasions. Throughout the experiments and outcome assessment, investigators stayed blinded to trial group allocation. Beyond this particular receptor, the publication reports: The authors noted that total T cell responses may have been underestimated by the TCR breadth and depth analyses. The study was not powered to compare responses between vaccine doses or regimens. Spike-specific TCR breadth was higher in Ad26.COV2.S recipients than in placebo recipients (P = 0.0014). Substantial breadth of spike-specific CD8+ and CD4+ T cell responses was reported after vaccination. Non-spike TCR breadth was comparable between vaccine and placebo recipients, consistent with the vaccine containing only spike.

From V the trimming removes 0 bases and from J it removes 9 bases, while the gene matches leave 3 bases of the junction unaccounted for. The germline V gene yields SGHRS for CDR1 and YFSETQ for CDR2. Spanning cysteine to phenylalanine, the CDR3 consists of 15 amino acids. Only the CDR3 part of the read is kept: 45 bases, read in frame from the first base. TCRbeta CDR3 regions were sequenced with the immunoSEQ Assay. After extraction, genomic DNA underwent amplification by bias-controlled multiplex PCR, followed by high-throughput sequencing. The authors' pipeline ran thus. To quantify the absolute abundance of each unique TCRbeta CDR3 region, sequences were collapsed and filtered. T cell fraction was estimated by normalizing TCRbeta template counts to usable DNA, which was measured by amplifying reference genes present in all nucleated cells. Repertoire TCRs were annotated as SARS-CoV-2-specific when V gene, CDR3 amino acid sequence and J gene were exactly matched to a known reactive TCR set. MIRA supplied the reference SARS-CoV-2 TCR set, which was filtered for enrichment in COVID-19-positive ImmuneCODE repertoires so that public or cross-reactive TCRs were removed. Drawing on the MIRA antigens, annotated TCRs were analysed further at the level of specific ORF or position within ORF. Breadth was defined as the number of annotated unique rearrangements divided by the total number of unique productive rearrangements, and depth was defined as the summed frequency of the annotated unique rearrangements. TCR breadth was compared between groups using two-sided Wilcoxon rank-sum tests. TCRdb provides this immuneACCESS table in a form limited to in-frame rearrangements. Some clones are lacking; in checked studies, under half of them reflect an unresolved V gene, and why the rest are absent is not known. Clone size and the V and J calls come from that table; the DNA yielded D and trimming. The sample yields about 350,000 clones; around nine tenths were counted once. Of the sample, roughly 3.1% falls within the top ten clones.

The label giving this sample's treatment or condition can be read as: over 15 received Ad26.COV2.S at low or high dose, single or two shots; five or six received placebo; per-sample allocation not given. Repertoires of vaccine and placebo recipients were sequenced from samples taken on day 63 after the first injection. Between 29 July and 7 August 2020, Cohort 1b enrolled about two dozen adults aged 18-55 years at one site in Boston, USA. Ad26.COV2.S was a replication-incompetent adenovirus type 26 vector expressing a prefusion-stabilized SARS-CoV-2 spike protein from the original Wuhan strain. Worth noting for this clone: Its antigen target is currently unknown. Base qualities are not provided; no much larger clone lies one nucleotide away.

Recombination linked TRBV5-1 to TRBJ1-6; 10 of the junction bases match TRBD1. The TCR originated in a person aged 18 to 65 who received the Ad26.COV2.S COVID-19 vaccine or a placebo. The starting material was peripheral blood, obtained in a trial of Ad26.COV2.S vaccine versus placebo. The CDR3 protein: CASSLEGQGLSPLHF. The nucleotides are TGCGCCAGCAGCTTGGAGGGACAGGGGCTTTCACCCCTCCACTTT.